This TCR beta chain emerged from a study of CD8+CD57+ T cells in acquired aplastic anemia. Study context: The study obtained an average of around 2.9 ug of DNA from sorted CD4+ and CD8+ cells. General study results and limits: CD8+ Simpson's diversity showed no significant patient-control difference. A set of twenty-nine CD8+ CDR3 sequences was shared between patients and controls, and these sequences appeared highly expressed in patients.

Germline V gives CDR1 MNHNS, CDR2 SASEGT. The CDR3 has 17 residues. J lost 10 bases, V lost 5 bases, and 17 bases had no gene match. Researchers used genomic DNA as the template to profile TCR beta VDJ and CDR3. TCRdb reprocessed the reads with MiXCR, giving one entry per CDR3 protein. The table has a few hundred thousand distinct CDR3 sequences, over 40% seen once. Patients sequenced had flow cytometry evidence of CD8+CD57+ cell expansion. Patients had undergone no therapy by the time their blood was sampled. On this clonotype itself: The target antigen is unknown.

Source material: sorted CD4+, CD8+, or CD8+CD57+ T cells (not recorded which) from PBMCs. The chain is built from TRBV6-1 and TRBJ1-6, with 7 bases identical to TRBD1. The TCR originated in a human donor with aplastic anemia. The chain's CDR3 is CASSYQDGSGGGSPLHF. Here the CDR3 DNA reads TGTGCCAGCAGTTACCAAGACGGATCAGGGGGTGGGTCACCCCTCCACTTT.